This T cell receptor beta chain was sequenced for a study of blood T cell repertoires in COVID-19. Looking at the study overall: PBMCs, B-cell-depleted T cells, or T cells were the source of the cDNA or gDNA that made up the material.

Profiling relied on immunoSEQ multiplex PCR, and the TCRdb table lists in-frame clones only, not all of them. The data show 300,000 to 350,000 clones, approximately 90% seen once. The receptor was isolated from a man aged 25-40 years with COVID-19, enrolled during active disease. The sequenced sample consisted of peripheral blood.

The CDR3 here is CASSPTTGSSYEQYF. The CDR3 DNA sequence: TGTGCCAGCAGTCCCACTACAGGTAGTTCCTACGAGCAGTACTTC. V is TRBV28 and J is TRBJ2-7; weak D call: TRBD1 (5 bases). The CDR3 totals 15 residues. Germline V gives CDR1 MDHEN, CDR2 SYDVKM. Trimming stripped 5 bases from V and 1 base from J, with 15 bases between. Combining the CDR3 with reference TRBV28 and TRBJ2-7 gives the whole variable domain DVKVTQSSRYLVKRTGEKVFLECVQDMDHENMFWYRQDPGLGLRLIYFSYDVKMKEKGDIPEGYSVSREKKERFSLILESASTNQTSMYLCASSPTTGSSYEQYFGPGTRLTVT.